This entry features one TCR beta chain sequence. With 1 base removed from V and 4 bases from J, the gap between germline ends came to 16 bases. The CDR3 is 16 amino acids. CDR1 MNHNS and CDR2 SASEGT come from the germline V gene. This sample was taken from a study of cytomegalovirus exposure and HLA in healthy donors. At the level of the study: About 85 million unique TCRs from HLA-typed donors were held in an early release of data.

13 Jbeta primers and 60 Vbeta primers were used for the PCR. Some clones are missing from TCRdb's copy, which holds only in-frame ones; the method was immunoSEQ multiplex PCR. Here the sample spans 250,000 to 350,000 clones, roughly 88% being singletons. Sequences were obtained from PBMCs. The clonotype comes from a man aged 40-55 years in good health and CMV-seropositive. This chain links TRBV6-1 with TRBJ1-2; a weak D match, TRBD1 (6 bases). The DNA of the CDR3 is TGTGCCAGCAGTGAAGAGGGGTGGGGGGGCCCCTATGGCTACACCTTC. This sequence encodes CASSEEGWGGPYGYTF.